These 3 T cell receptor beta chains were all obtained from the same sample, sequenced in a study of EBV T-cell therapy then PD-1 blockade in nasopharyngeal carcinoma. Specified treatment: AdE1-LMPpoly-expanded autologous EBV-specific T-cell therapy followed by anti-PD-1 nivolumab. Assay: immunoSEQ multiplex PCR; the TCRdb copy retains only in-frame clones and omits some. The sample contains 15,000 or so clones, approximately 83% of which appear only once. Antigen specificity for these receptors is unknown. Source: CD8+ T cells from blood, taken at day 0 from a patient whose treatment included autologous EBV-specific T cells and nivolumab. These receptors were collected from a man aged 35 to 55 with nasopharyngeal carcinoma.

For the CDR3, the DNA is TGTGCCAGCAGCTTGGGAAGACTCACTAGCACAGATACGCAGTATTTT. Its translation: CASSLGRLTSTDTQYF. The chain recombines TRBV5-6 with TRBJ2-3; D is uncertain. CDR3 length equals 16 residues. The germline V gene encodes CDR1 SGHDT and CDR2 YYEEEE. The V and J ends lost 0 bases and 0 bases respectively, with 11 bases between them.

The rearrangement joins TRBV7-9 to TRBJ2-2, with 13 bases lining up with TRBD2. Per germline, CDR1 SEHNR and CDR2 FQNEAQ (reference sequence). J lost 4 bases, V lost 5 bases, and 7 bases had no gene match. The CDR3 extends over 17 amino acids. CDR3: CASSQGLAGALTGELFF. The DNA of the CDR3 is TGTGCCAGCAGCCAAGGACTAGCGGGGGCCCTCACCGGGGAGCTGTTTTTT.

The J gene is TRBJ2-7, the V gene TRBV7-9; 7 bases are shared with TRBD1. Germline V CDR1 and CDR2: SEHNR, FQNEAQ (reference sequence). The CDR3 extends over 15 amino acids. Unmatched junction bases numbered 9, after V lost 5 bases and J lost 2 bases. CDR3 residues: CASSPEETGPYEQYF. CDR3 in DNA: TGTGCCAGCAGCCCGGAAGAGACAGGGCCCTACGAGCAGTACTTC.